This TCR beta chain was profiled in a study of shared clonotypes between healthy human individuals. Study-level background: Each donor's CD8 memory used one plate, CD8 naive two, each CD4 subset three. General study findings and limits: An effect of sequencing depth on clonotype sharing among donors was expected.

Investigators spread the genomic DNA of each subset evenly over several immunoSEQ plates. This table comes from immunoSEQ multiplex PCR, and its TCRdb copy is limited to in-frame clones, with some not included. The repertoire holds roughly 1,800,000 clones, with approximately 94% as singletons. Comment on this clone: Its antigen is still unknown.

Germline assignment: CDR1 SQVTM and CDR2 ANQGSEA. This CDR3 region has 16 residues. Unmatched junction bases numbered 9, after V lost 7 bases and J lost 2 bases. Terminally differentiated effector memory CD45RA+ cells were excluded by CCR7 positive selection of CD45RO-negative cells. Sequencing was done on a sample of naive CD8+ T cells sorted from blood. This clonotype was obtained from a man aged 18-30 years in good health. The chain carries TRBV29-1 and TRBJ2-7, with TRBD2 identical over 15 bases. The CDR3 DNA follows: TGCAGCGCCACCGGGACTAGCGGGGGGACAACCTACGAGCAGTACTTC. Translated, it gives CSATGTSGGTTYEQYF.